The next 13 T cell receptor beta chains were all read from a single sample in a study of human T cells and chemical hapten exposure. One entry per CDR3 protein results from TCRdb running MiXCR on the RACE reads. This table has over 75,000 distinct CDR3 sequences, roughly 10% appearing once. Time point reported: patch test 3, about 24 weeks after DPC sensitization. The treatment: therapeutic diphenylcyclopropenone sensitization with weekly scalp DPC. The sequencing here drew on whole blood, taken in connection with sensitization to the hapten diphenylcyclopropenone (DPC). These receptors were collected from a woman in her twenties or thirties with alopecia areata. Some clones in this sample may be carry-over from other donors' samples.

This clonotype was seen a few times. The CDR3 coding sequence is TGTGCCAGCAGCACCGCTAGGACTAGCGGGGGCGCCGGCGCAGATACGCAGTATTTT. Translating it yields CASSTARTSGGAGADTQYF. This rearrangement joins TRBV7-2 to TRBJ2-3; 13 bases are a match to TRBD2. The germline CDR1 and CDR2 sequences are SGHTA and FQGNSA. J lost 4 bases, V lost 5 bases, and 15 bases had no gene match. The CDR3 has 19 amino acids.

The genes are TRBV7-2 and TRBJ1-6, with 9 positions matching TRBD1. This CDR3 has 15 residues. CDR1 and CDR2 from the germline V gene are SGHTA and FQGNSA. V was pared by 5 bases and J by 7 bases, with 6 bases of the junction left unmatched. The CDR3 nucleotides are TGTGCCAGCAGCATTGCGACAGGGGGAAATTCACCCCTCCACTTT. Translating it yields CASSIATGGNSPLHF.

This clonotype showed up many times. The V and J genes are TRBV28 and TRBJ2-3; D possibly corresponds to TRBD1 (5 bases). Trimming pared 5 bases from V and 8 bases from J, leaving 17 bases between. CDR3 size: 14 residues. From germline, CDR1 is MDHEN and CDR2 SYDVKM. CDR3 region: CASSGAPKESTQYF. CDR3 nucleotides: TGTGCCAGCAGTGGGGCTCCCAAGGAGAGTACGCAGTATTTT.

This clonotype came up a few times. This chain connects TRBV27 to TRBJ2-3; either TRBD1 or TRBD2 may fit D (5 bases each). Germline CDR1 MNHEY, CDR2 SMNVEV (reference sequence). Trimming shortened V by 6 bases and J by 5 bases, and 12 bases separated the two germline ends. The CDR3 is 13 residues long. CDR3 region: CASRGVTQDTQYF. CDR3 DNA sequence: TGTGCCAGCAGGGGGGTTACACAAGATACGCAGTATTTT.

This clonotype has only one observation. The chain links TRBV20-1 to TRBJ2-7; 10 nucleotides align to TRBD1. Germline CDR1 and CDR2: DFQATT and SNEGSKA (reference sequence). The length of the CDR3 is 14 residues. With 0 bases clipped from V and 5 bases from J, the junction kept 4 bases outside the gene matches. CDR3 loop: CSARDRDRGHEQYV. CDR3 DNA: TGCAGTGCTAGAGATCGGGACAGGGGCCACGAGCAGTACGTC.

In its sample, this clonotype was seen a few times. The chain couples TRBV7-2 to TRBJ2-1; maybe TRBD1 (6 bases). Germline CDR1 SGHTA, CDR2 FQGNSA. This CDR3 is built from 13 residues. Trimming pared 5 bases from V and 6 bases from J, leaving 11 bases between. The CDR3 spells CASSVGTPNEQFF. The CDR3 nucleotides are TGTGCCAGCAGCGTCGGGACACCCAATGAGCAGTTCTTC.

This clonotype was found a few times. The CDR3 nucleotides are TGTGCCAGCAGTGTCCGACAGGGGACTACAAAAGAGACCCAGTACTTC. Residues: CASSVRQGTTKETQYF. This chain connects TRBV6-1 to TRBJ2-5, with D maybe TRBD1 (8 bases). The V gene's germline CDR1 is MNHNS and CDR2 SASEGT. The CDR3 runs 16 residues. With 4 bases removed from V and 3 bases from J, the gap between germline ends came to 18 bases.

In its sample, this clonotype was seen many times. The chain carries TRBV9 and TRBJ1-4, with 7 bases fitting TRBD1. The CDR3 spans 16 residues. Germline trimming cut 4 bases from V and 4 bases from J; bases unmatched to any gene: 10. Germline V lookup: CDR1 SGDLS, CDR2 YYNGEE. The CDR3 loop is CASSSRPGQLNEKLFF. DNA of the CDR3: TGTGCCAGCAGCTCGCGACCGGGACAGCTTAATGAAAAACTGTTTTTT.

The chain joins TRBV7-8 to TRBJ2-7; D is uncertain. Germline loops: CDR1 SGHVS, CDR2 FQNEAQ. This CDR3 contains 15 residues. Trimming cost V 1 base and J 2 bases, with 12 bases left between them. The CDR3 region is CASSLGRDPTYEQYF. In DNA, the CDR3 is TGTGCCAGCAGCTTAGGCCGCGACCCCACCTACGAGCAGTACTTC.

Comments on this clonotype: A clone one base away is much larger, so this may be a read error. The rearrangement joins TRBV28 to TRBJ2-1, with 9 bases that match TRBD2. The CDR3 spans 15 residues. CDR1 and CDR2 from the germline V gene are MDHEN and SYDVKM. CDR3 DNA sequence: TGTGCCGGCAGCTCGAGCGGGGGGCCCTACAATGAGCAGTTCTTC. This codes for CAGSSSGGPYNEQFF.

This clonotype occurred a few times. The CDR3 nucleotides are TGTGCCAGCACGAGTCGGGGTTGGGGCACTGAAGCTTTCTTT. Its protein is CASTSRGWGTEAFF. The chain recombines TRBV6-5 with TRBJ1-1; no reliable D call. The CDR3 length is 14 residues. Germline V gives CDR1 MNHEY, CDR2 SVGAGI. The germline V and J ends were trimmed by 7 bases and 4 bases, with 16 bases remaining between them.

This clonotype was seen at least ten times. The chain joins TRBV7-9 to TRBJ1-6; D ambiguous. Trimming stripped 7 bases from V and 10 bases from J, with 20 bases between. The germline gives CDR1 SEHNR, CDR2 FQNEAQ (reference sequence). This CDR3 is built from 15 residues. CDR3 protein: CASTLRTETSSPLHF. CDR3 bases: TGTGCCAGCACACTTCGAACAGAAACGTCCTCACCCCTCCACTTT.

At least ten counts were recorded for this clonotype. V gene TRBV7-6 combines with J gene TRBJ2-3; 14 bases match TRBD2. This CDR3 spans 20 amino acids. V shed 1 base, J shed 0 bases, and the junction held 9 bases outside the gene matches. Per the germline V gene, CDR1 is SGHVS and CDR2 is FNYEAQ. DNA for the CDR3: TGTGCCAGCAGCTTAGTCACCGGGACTAGCGGGAGATATAGCACAGATACGCAGTATTTT. Amino acid sequence: CASSLVTGTSGRYSTDTQYF.